This entry lists 20 T cell receptor beta chains sequenced from one sample in a study of spatial heterogeneity in lung cancer. The study's findings and limits: Tumors with more nonsynonymous mutations had more expanded intratumoral alpha and beta TCRs.

One entry per CDR3 protein results from TCRdb running MiXCR on the 5' RACE reads. The sample has about 10,000 distinct CDR3 sequences; 5.5% to 7.5% are singletons. Time point in this sample: sample taken at primary tumor resection. Their specific antigens are unknown. This specimen was lung tumor tissue, taken at surgery. The receptors here all came from a male donor with early-stage non-small cell lung cancer.

This clonotype was seen ten or more times. In a library made to pick up alpha chains, this beta chain is a stray read with a size that means little. This chain joins TRBV20-1 and TRBJ1-2; no reliable D call. This CDR3 contains 12 residues. CDR1 and CDR2 (germline): DFQATT, SNEGSKA (reference sequence). V shed 5 bases and J shed 2 bases, with 9 bases lying between them. CDR3 coding DNA: TGCAGTGCTCCGGCGCAAAACTATGGCTACACCTTC. Protein product: CSAPAQNYGYTF.

In this sample, this clonotype turned up many times. This beta chain appears as a stray read in a library generated for alpha chains; its size is not informative. The V gene is TRBV12-3 or TRBV12-4, the J gene TRBJ2-5; no firm D call. The CDR3 has 13 amino acids. V lost 6 bases to trimming and J lost 0 bases, with 8 bases between them. DNA for the CDR3: TGTGCCAGCAGCCCCAGGTACCAAGAGACCCAGTACTTC. Translated, it gives CASSPRYQETQYF.

This clonotype was observed at least ten times. Since it is a stray read in a library aimed at alpha chains, this beta chain has a size that is not meaningful. The CDR3 loop is CASRGGSTTNEKLFF. The CDR3 DNA reads TGTGCCAGCAGGGGGGGGAGTACAACTAATGAAAAACTGTTTTTT. V usage is TRBV6-1 and J usage is TRBJ1-4; possibly TRBD1 for D (5 bases). Per germline, CDR1 MNHNS and CDR2 SASEGT. Between the trimmed V and J ends, which lost 6 bases and 0 bases, there was a span of 11 bases. The CDR3 has 15 residues.

This clonotype has at least ten counts. This beta chain is an off-target read within a library intended for alpha chains, so its frequency means little. J is TRBJ1-5 and V is TRBV6-1, with D perhaps TRBD1 (6 bases). Per the germline V gene, CDR1 is MNHNS and CDR2 is SASEGT. The CDR3 extends over 15 amino acids. V was cut by 8 bases and J by 3 bases, with 17 bases left in between. The CDR3 DNA sequence: TGTGCCAGCCGAGGACCGGGACAACACAATCAGCCCCAGCATTTT. This gives the protein CASRGPGQHNQPQHF.

This clonotype was observed many times. Little can be read into the size of this beta chain, an off-target read in a library designed for alpha chains. V usage is TRBV6-1 and J usage is TRBJ2-1, with 10 bases identical to TRBD2. With V trimmed by 4 bases and J by 7 bases, 7 bases remained unmatched. Germline V gives CDR1 MNHNS, CDR2 SASEGT. This CDR3 has 15 residues. The CDR3 is CASSASGGAGNEQFF. The CDR3 nucleotides are TGTGCCAGCAGTGCCAGCGGGGGGGCCGGTAATGAGCAGTTCTTC.

This clonotype has ten or more counts. This beta chain is a stray sequence in a library constructed for alpha chains; its clone size is not meaningful. The chain recombines TRBV12-3 or TRBV12-4 with TRBJ1-1; unclear D gene. The CDR3 totals 13 residues. The ends were cut back, 3 bases at V and 1 base at J, with 6 bases in the middle. The CDR3 DNA is TGTGCCAGCAGTTTGAACCAGAACACTGAAGCTTTCTTT. Encoded protein: CASSLNQNTEAFF.

This clonotype was seen repeatedly, ten times or more. Since the library was made to target alpha chains, this beta chain is a stray read and its abundance is not meaningful. This chain joins TRBV5-1 and TRBJ1-1; TRBD1 is a possible D gene (6 bases). V gave up 1 base and J gave up 7 bases, with 11 bases separating them. Germline V gene data show CDR1 as SGHRS and CDR2 as YFSETQ. The CDR3 is made up of 13 amino acids. The CDR3 nucleotides read TGCGCCAGCAGCTTGAACAGGGCCTTTGAAGCTTTCTTT. Encoded protein: CASSLNRAFEAFF.

Sample share makes this clonotype medium-sized. A library prepared for alpha chains yielded this beta chain as an off-target read; its size is of little meaning. The chain combines TRBV28 with TRBJ2-5, with 8 bases aligning to TRBD1. The CDR3 covers 16 residues. The J segment lost 0 bases and the V segment lost 3 bases, leaving 6 bases of the junction unmatched. The V gene's germline CDR1 is MDHEN and CDR2 SYDVKM. CDR3 residues: CASSFPGTGYQETQYF. CDR3 in DNA: TGTGCCAGCAGTTTCCCTGGGACAGGCTACCAAGAGACCCAGTACTTC.

This clonotype was observed many times. In a library made to pick up alpha chains, this beta chain is a stray read with a size that means little. The chain joins TRBV24-1 to TRBJ1-1; D is unclear. V dropped 4 bases and J dropped 11 bases, with 16 bases sitting between them. The CDR3 loop spans 13 amino acids. CDR1 and CDR2 (germline): KGHDR, SFDVKD. Here the CDR3 reads CATSEAIGTRAFF. The CDR3 nucleotides read TGTGCCACCAGTGAAGCTATTGGCACGAGGGCTTTCTTT.

This clonotype was recorded at least ten times. The library was prepared for alpha chains; this beta chain is a stray read, so its frequency means little. The chain uses TRBV5-6 and TRBJ2-5, with TRBD1 identical over 9 bases. This CDR3 has 15 residues. CDR1 SGHDT and CDR2 YYEEEE come from the germline V gene. J gave up 4 bases and V 0 bases, and 4 bases lay outside the gene matches. Written as DNA, the CDR3 is TGTGCCAGCAGCTTGGGCGGGACAGGGCGAGAGACCCAGTACTTC. Translation gives CASSLGGTGRETQYF.

The table lists this clonotype with many counts. The library was designed around alpha chains, so this beta chain is a stray read whose abundance carries little weight. This chain links TRBV20-1 with TRBJ1-2, with 10 positions matching TRBD1. Germline assignment: CDR1 DFQATT and CDR2 SNEGSKA (reference sequence). V gave up 4 bases and J gave up 6 bases; unmatched junction bases: 11. The CDR3 loop spans 15 amino acids. The CDR3 DNA follows: TGCAGTGCTATTCGGACAGGGGGTTCTCTAAATGGCTACACCTTC. Its translation: CSAIRTGGSLNGYTF.

This clonotype occurred many times. Being off target in a library aimed at alpha chains, this beta chain has a size of little meaning. The chain has TRBV19 and TRBJ1-4, with a weak D call TRBD1 (6 bases). Looked up from germline, CDR1 is LNHDA and CDR2 is SQIVND (reference sequence). V lost 5 bases and J lost 4, with 11 bases in between. This CDR3 contains 14 residues. The CDR3 DNA reads as TGTGCCAGTAGTTCCTGGACAGATAATGAAAAACTGTTTTTT. This sequence encodes CASSSWTDNEKLFF.

This clonotype was observed many times. This beta chain represents an off-target read in a library built for alpha chains; its size is of limited meaning. The rearrangement uses TRBV3-1 and TRBJ2-2, with 9 positions matching TRBD2. CDR1 and CDR2 from the germline V gene are LGHDT and YNNKEL (reference sequence). The CDR3 loop spans 17 amino acids. After removal of 7 bases from V and 1 base from J, the junction contained 10 bases not matched to a gene. CDR3 sequence reads: CASKIGTSRGNTGELFF. CDR3 nucleotide sequence: TGTGCCAGCAAAATCGGGACTAGCCGTGGGAACACCGGGGAGCTGTTTTTT.

This clonotype was observed at least ten times. Since the library was made to target alpha chains, this beta chain is a stray read and its abundance is not meaningful. The chain has TRBV19 and TRBJ2-5; D ambiguous. The CDR3 loop spans 15 amino acids. Trimming pared 5 bases from V and 5 bases from J, leaving 18 bases between. Per germline, CDR1 LNHDA and CDR2 SQIVND (reference sequence). CDR3 in DNA: TGTGCCAGTAGTGCGTTGGGCGCGGACGCGGAGACCCAGTACTTC. It codes for CASSALGADAETQYF.

This clonotype was counted many times. As an off-target read in a library built for alpha chains, this beta chain has a frequency of little significance. This chain links TRBV5-1 with TRBJ2-3, with unresolved D. This CDR3 comprises 13 residues. Germline values: CDR1 SGHRS, CDR2 YFSETQ. Trimming left V 5 bases short and J 2 bases short, with 9 bases between. The CDR3 nucleotides read TGCGCCAGCAGGGACCACCTCACAGATACGCAGTATTTT. Protein sequence: CASRDHLTDTQYF.

A word on this clonotype: Within a library made for alpha chains, this beta chain is off target, and its count is uninformative. The chain recombines TRBV7-8 with TRBJ1-2, with 9 positions matching TRBD1. The trim removed 1 base at V and 4 bases at J, leaving 10 bases unmatched. Looked up from germline, CDR1 is SGHVS and CDR2 is FQNEAQ. The CDR3 spans 17 residues. The CDR3 sequence is CASSLVGTGLLIYGYTF. The CDR3 region has the DNA TGTGCCAGCAGCTTAGTCGGGACAGGGCTCCTCATCTATGGCTACACCTTC.

The table lists this clonotype with many counts. As an off-target read in a library built for alpha chains, this beta chain has a frequency of little significance. This rearrangement joins TRBV6-5 to TRBJ2-7; a possible D gene is TRBD2 (5 bases). V was cut by 4 bases and J by 1 base, with 11 bases left in between. This CDR3 has 14 residues. Germline CDR1 reads MNHEY; CDR2 reads SVGAGI. This chain's CDR3 is CASSSRTRSYEQYF. CDR3 bases: TGTGCCAGCAGTTCCCGGACTCGGTCCTACGAGCAGTACTTC.

Many counts were recorded for this clonotype. This beta chain is off target for a library built for alpha chains, so its abundance means little. The CDR3 DNA follows: TGCAGTGCTAGGAGGTCACCCGATCAGCCCCAGCATTTT. Translating gives CSARRSPDQPQHF. This chain uses TRBV20-1 with TRBJ1-5; D gene ambiguous. This CDR3 has 13 amino acids. V lost 3 bases to trimming and J lost 5 bases, with 11 bases between them. Per germline, CDR1 DFQATT and CDR2 SNEGSKA (reference sequence).

Relative to its sample, this clonotype is medium-sized. Since it is a stray read in a library aimed at alpha chains, this beta chain has a size that is not meaningful. The genes are TRBV20-1 and TRBJ1-1; D unresolved. Germline V CDR1 and CDR2: DFQATT, SNEGSKA (reference sequence). This CDR3 has 12 residues. The germline V and J ends were trimmed by 1 base and 0 bases, with 3 bases remaining between them. CDR3 residues: CSARGVNTEAFF. The DNA of the CDR3 is TGCAGTGCTAGAGGGGTGAACACTGAAGCTTTCTTT.

This clonotype was recorded a few times. This beta chain is a stray sequence in a library constructed for alpha chains; its clone size is not meaningful. This sequence joins TRBV27 and TRBJ2-7; a possible D gene is TRBD1 (6 bases). Trimming removed 5 bases at V and 6 bases at J, with 20 bases between. The germline V gene encodes CDR1 MNHEY and CDR2 SMNVEV (reference sequence). CDR3 length equals 15 residues. CDR3 sequence (DNA): TGTGCCAGCAGTGCGATCCAGGACAGTCGAGGCGAGCAGTACTTC. Protein: CASSAIQDSRGEQYF.